This paragraph covers one T cell receptor (beta chain) sequence. This clone appeared a few times. This clone's antigen is unknown. Within one base of it there is no much larger clone, and no base qualities were kept. Collaborating institutions collected whole blood in K2EDTA tubes following their own protocols. Collaborator samples were shipped for TCRbeta analysis as frozen whole blood, isolated PBMCs, or DNA extracted from either sample type. Germline trimming: 4 bases from V, 9 bases from J; junction bases outside gene matches: 5. Including cysteine and phenylalanine, the CDR3 has 13 amino acids. Just CDR3 DNA is preserved here, 39 bases in frame from base 1. The germline V gene (reference sequence) provides CDR1 LGHDT and CDR2 YNNKEL. This sample is part of a study of blood T cell repertoires in COVID-19 (dated by TCRdb to between 2020 and 2021). The study in broad terms: Samples from collaborators originated in the United States, Italy and Spain and spanned both the acute and convalescent phases of COVID-19. The material from the prospective study consisted of cDNA or gDNA derived from T cells, B-cell-depleted T cells, or PBMCs. Deeply sampled blood TCRbeta repertoires from subjects exposed to, actively infected with, or recovered from COVID-19 were included in the dataset. A freely available public database, intended as a resource for researchers studying the immune response to SARS-CoV-2, is where the repertoires were released. The samples were drawn from two sources: the first 160 participants of the ongoing ImmuneRACE study, and over 950 subjects contributed by 6 global collaborators. Nearly every sample came with metadata listing a de-identified subject ID, COVID-19 status, age in years and sex. Where HLA class I and class II types were available, the types were taken from metadata supplied by the sample provider, not from assay-based typing. What the authors observed across the whole study: Clinical and demographic metadata were provided uncurated, with the amount varying by source and participant.

TCRbeta CDR3 regions were amplified from genomic DNA by means of the immunoSEQ Assay, a bias-controlled multiplex PCR. The original methods were these. The number of nucleated cells in each sample was estimated by amplification of reference gene primers within the assay. To quantify the absolute abundance of each unique TCRbeta CDR3 rearrangement, sequence reads were collapsed and filtered. For each sample, productive Simpson clonality was calculated as the square root of Simpson's diversity index across productive rearrangements. TCRdb re-hosts the immuneACCESS table, in-frame sequences only. Its copies lack some clones; in the studies checked, an unresolved V gene accounts for under half of them, and the cause for the rest is not known. The DNA was the basis for D and trimming; V, J and clone size are from that table. For this sample there are approximately 110,000 clones; roughly 82% appear just once. The ten most abundant clones make up about 5.4% of the sample.

The receptor comes from a human donor in a cohort sampled during active COVID-19. The rearrangement joined TRBV3-1 (or the pseudogene TRBV3-2) to TRBJ2-1, with TRBD2 identical over 8 junction bases. The source material was peripheral blood. The CDR3 region has the sequence CASSPGLGGEQFF. In nucleotides, the sequence is TGTGCCAGCAGCCCGGGACTAGGCGGTGAGCAGTTCTTC.